This T cell receptor beta chain was captured by sequencing in a study of blood T cell repertoires in COVID-19. About the research overall: The United States, Italy and Spain were the sources of the acute and convalescent COVID-19 samples. T cells, B-cell-depleted T cells, or PBMCs provided the cDNA or gDNA that served as material.

V dropped 6 bases and J dropped 8; count of bases not matched to a gene: 8. Germline CDR1 reads MDHEN; CDR2 reads SYDVKM. CDR3 length: 14 amino acids. Seattle-derived patients entered the study during active infection and were followed longitudinally. Per the original data handling: Amplification from reference gene primers served as the basis for estimated nucleated cell counts. Only in-frame clones appear in the TCRdb table, and some are missing; sequencing was by immunoSEQ multiplex PCR. That table supplies the V and J calls and clone size; D and trimming were determined from the DNA. The table lists approximately 70,000 clones, roughly 85% of them singletons, with roughly 3.1% in the top ten.

V gene TRBV28 combines with J gene TRBJ2-1; the match to TRBD1 covers 9 bases. This receptor was obtained from a woman aged 45-65 years with COVID-19, enrolled during active disease. The sequencing sample was made of peripheral blood. CDR3 coding DNA: TGTGCCAGCAGGCGCACAGGGGGCGGCGATGAGCAGTTCTTC. It yields the protein CASRRTGGGDEQFF.